The 13 T cell receptor delta chains presented below share a single source sample, sequenced in a study of gamma-delta chains in newborns, infants, children. TCRdb processed the reads again with the CATT caller. The data hold roughly 7,900 delta-chain clones, with roughly 3.5% observed a single time. Sample: blood. Source of these receptors: a child who was a newborn, infant or young child, either healthy, febrile or measles-vaccinated (not recorded which).

This clone was detected a few times. A much larger clone is a single base away; this may be a read error. This chain links TRDV2 with TRDJ2; 8 bases are a match to TRDD3. The CDR3 is 19 amino acids. Germline values: CDR1 GEAIGNYY, CDR2 EKD. V was pared by 0 bases and J by 0 bases, with 11 bases of the junction left unmatched. CDR3 sequence (DNA): TGTGCCTGTGACACCCTCTCTCAACTGGGGGGCGCTTTGACAGCACAACTCTTCTTT. Translated: CACDTLSQLGGALTAQLFF.

This clone was counted only a few times. The sample contains more than one DNA sequence encoding this CDR3. The CDR3: CACDPLGTDKLIF. DNA for the CDR3: TGTGCCTGTGACCCCCTAGGCACCGATAAACTCATCTTT. This chain joins TRDV2 and TRDJ1; D not certain. V was pared by 3 bases and J by 1 base, with 8 bases between. The germline V gene has CDR1 GEAIGNYY and CDR2 EKD. The CDR3 contains 13 residues.

This clone was seen a handful of times. This same CDR3 is encoded by further DNA sequences in the sample. The V and J genes are TRDV2 and TRDJ3; D perhaps matches TRDD3 (6 bases). This CDR3 is built from 18 residues. Germline V gene sequence: CDR1 GEAIGNYY, CDR2 EKD. V lost 1 base to trimming and J lost 0 bases, with 12 bases between them. The CDR3 region is CACDTVGASSWDTRQMFF. CDR3 DNA: TGTGCCTGTGACACGGTGGGGGCGAGCTCCTGGGACACCCGACAGATGTTTTTC.

By sample fraction, this clone is medium-sized. This rearrangement joins TRDV2 to TRDJ3; D may be TRDD3 (5 bases). The germline gives CDR1 GEAIGNYY, CDR2 EKD. CDR3 size: 20 residues. Deletions cut 0 bases from V and 0 bases from J, with 17 bases between. This chain's CDR3 is CACDTLGDLQSSWDTRQMFF. The DNA for the CDR3 is TGTGCCTGTGACACCCTTGGGGACTTACAAAGCTCCTGGGACACCCGACAGATGTTTTTC.

This clone ranks as medium-sized (0.01 to 0.1%). Other DNA sequences in the sample encode the same CDR3. The V call is TRDV2, the J call TRDJ3; 11 nucleotides agree with TRDD3. The CDR3 totals 18 residues. V gave up 1 base and J gave up 2 bases; unmatched junction bases: 3. Germline CDR1 reads GEAIGNYY; CDR2 reads EKD. In DNA form, the CDR3 reads TGTGCCTGTGACACTGGGGGATACGAAACCTGGGACACCCGACAGATGTTTTTC. Its translation is CACDTGGYETWDTRQMFF.

This clone was counted a few times. The same CDR3 is also encoded by other DNA sequences in this sample. The chain is built from TRDV2 and TRDJ3; 13 bases fit TRDD3. Germline values: CDR1 GEAIGNYY, CDR2 EKD. The CDR3 loop spans 20 amino acids. The junction had 5 bases not matched to a gene; V was cut back by 0 bases and J by 1 base. The CDR3 protein is CACDTATGGYASWDTRQMFF. Here the CDR3 DNA reads TGTGCCTGTGACACCGCTACTGGGGGATACGCATCCTGGGACACCCGACAGATGTTTTTC.

The genes are TRDV2 and TRDJ2; 7 bases fit TRDD3. No J gene is reported in TCRdb; it was inferred here by comparing the DNA with germline. The length of the CDR3 is 16 residues. V dropped 0 bases and J dropped 4; count of bases not matched to a gene: 7. Germline V gene data show CDR1 as GEAIGNYY and CDR2 as EKD. The CDR3 is CACDTPWGGETAQLFF. The DNA of the CDR3 is TGTGCCTGTGACACCCCCTGGGGGGGGGAGACAGCACAACTCTTCTTT.

To note about this clone: Sequence at one end of the junction differs from germline and may be a read error. This rearrangement joins TRDV2 to TRDJ3, with 8 nucleotides matching TRDD3. The CDR3 runs 22 residues. Germline V CDR1 and CDR2: GEAIGNYY, EKD. For the CDR3, the DNA is TGTGCCTGTGACACGTCTTGGGGGATCCTTTCGTCGAGCTCCTGGGACACCCGACAGGTGTTTTTC. Translating gives CACDTSWGILSSSSWDTRQVFF.

This clone is medium-sized in the sample. This sample also contains other DNA sequences that code for the same CDR3. The rearrangement joins TRDV2 to TRDJ3; 12 bases match TRDD3. Unmatched junction bases numbered 5, after V lost 3 bases and J lost 0 bases. The CDR3 spans 19 residues. From germline, CDR1 is GEAIGNYY and CDR2 EKD. The chain's CDR3 is CACDYWGIPSSWDTRQMFF. The CDR3 bases are TGTGCCTGTGACTACTGGGGGATACCGAGCTCCTGGGACACCCGACAGATGTTTTTC.

This clone rates as medium-sized. This chain joins TRDV2 and TRDJ2, with 10 bases identical to TRDD3. The CDR3 sequence is 18 residues long. The germline CDR1 and CDR2 sequences are GEAIGNYY and EKD. J gave up 2 bases and V 3 bases, and 11 bases lay outside the gene matches. CDR3 region: CACDSILGDQQLTAQLFF. The CDR3 DNA is TGTGCCTGTGACTCGATACTGGGGGATCAGCAATTGACAGCACAACTCTTCTTT.

By frequency in the sample, this clone is medium-sized. The V call is TRDV2, the J call TRDJ1; 10 bases match TRDD3. Germline V CDR1 and CDR2: GEAIGNYY, EKD. The V segment lost 2 bases and the J segment 2 bases; nucleotides outside the gene matches: 4. This CDR3 spans 15 amino acids. The CDR3 is CACDKLLGDTDKLIF. The CDR3 DNA reads TGTGCCTGTGACAAATTACTGGGGGATACCGATAAACTCATCTTT.

Only a few counts were recorded for this clone. This DNA's translation differs at residue 3 from TCRdb's protein, which comes from a much larger clone; a read error is likely, and the protein shown is translated from the DNA. The chain has TRDV2 and TRDJ3, with 11 positions matching TRDD3. Germline lookup yields CDR1 GEAIGNYY and CDR2 EKD. CDR3 length: 17 residues. The DNA for the CDR3 is TGTGCCCGTGACATACTGGGGGATACCTGGGACACCCGACAGATGTTTTTC. This sequence encodes CARDILGDTWDTRQMFF.

A note on this clone: This may be a read error: a much more frequent sequence differs by one nucleotide. The sample contains more than one DNA sequence encoding this CDR3. V and J are TRDV2 and TRDJ2; 10 nucleotides line up with TRDD3. Germline V CDR1 and CDR2: GEAIGNYY, EKD. The CDR3 consists of 18 residues. The CDR3, as DNA: TGTGCCTGTGACACCTACTGGGGGATCTCAGCTTTGACAGCGCAACTCTTCTTT. This encodes CACDTYWGISALTAQLFF.